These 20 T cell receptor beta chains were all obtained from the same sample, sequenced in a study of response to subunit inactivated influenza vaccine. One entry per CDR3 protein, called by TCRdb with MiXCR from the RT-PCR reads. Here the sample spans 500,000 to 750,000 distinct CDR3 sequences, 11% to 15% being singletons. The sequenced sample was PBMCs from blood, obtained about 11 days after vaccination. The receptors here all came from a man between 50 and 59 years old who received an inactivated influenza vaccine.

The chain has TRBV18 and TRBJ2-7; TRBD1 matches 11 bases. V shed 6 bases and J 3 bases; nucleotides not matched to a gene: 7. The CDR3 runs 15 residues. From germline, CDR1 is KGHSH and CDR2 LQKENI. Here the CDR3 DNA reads TGTGCCAGCTCGCCCCGGACAGGGGGCGACTACGAGCAGTACTTC. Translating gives CASSPRTGGDYEQYF.

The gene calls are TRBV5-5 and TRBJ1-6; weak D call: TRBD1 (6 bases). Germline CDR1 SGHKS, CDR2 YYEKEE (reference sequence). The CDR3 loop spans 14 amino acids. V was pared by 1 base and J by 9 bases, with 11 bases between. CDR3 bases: TGTGCCAGCAGCTTGAACAGGGAGTCTTCACCCCTCCACTTT. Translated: CASSLNRESSPLHF.

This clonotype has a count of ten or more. The CDR3 reads CASRPPVGELFF. The DNA of the CDR3 is TGTGCCAGCCGACCCCCGGTCGGGGAGCTGTTTTTT. The chain uses TRBV28 and TRBJ2-2; D gene unclear. This CDR3 contains 12 residues. Germline values: CDR1 MDHEN, CDR2 SYDVKM. V was cut by 8 bases and J by 7 bases, with 11 bases left in between.

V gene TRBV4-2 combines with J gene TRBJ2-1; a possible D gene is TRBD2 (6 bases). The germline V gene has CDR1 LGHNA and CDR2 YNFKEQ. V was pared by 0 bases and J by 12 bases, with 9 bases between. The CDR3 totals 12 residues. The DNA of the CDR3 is TGTGCCAGCAGCCAAGATGGAGGGAGGCAGTTCTTC. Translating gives CASSQDGGRQFF.

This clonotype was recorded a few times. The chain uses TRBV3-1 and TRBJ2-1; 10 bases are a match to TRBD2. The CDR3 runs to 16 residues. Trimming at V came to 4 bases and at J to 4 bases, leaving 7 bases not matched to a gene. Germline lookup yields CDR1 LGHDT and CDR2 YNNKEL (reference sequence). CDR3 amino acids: CASSRLTSGVYNEQFF. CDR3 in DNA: TGTGCCAGCAGCCGCTTAACTAGCGGGGTTTACAATGAGCAGTTCTTC.

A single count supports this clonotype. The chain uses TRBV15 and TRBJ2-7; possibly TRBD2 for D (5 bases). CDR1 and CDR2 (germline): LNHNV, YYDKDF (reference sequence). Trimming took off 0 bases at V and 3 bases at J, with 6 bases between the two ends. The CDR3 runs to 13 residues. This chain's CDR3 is CATSRESGYEQYF. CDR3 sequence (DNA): TGTGCCACCAGCAGAGAGAGCGGCTACGAGCAGTACTTC.

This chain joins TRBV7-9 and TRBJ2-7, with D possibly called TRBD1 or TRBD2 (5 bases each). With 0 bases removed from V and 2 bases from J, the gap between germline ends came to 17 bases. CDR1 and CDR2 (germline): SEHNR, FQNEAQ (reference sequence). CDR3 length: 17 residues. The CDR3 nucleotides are TGTGCCAGCAGCTTAGCGCAGGGACGCCTCGAGGCCTACGAGCAGTACTTC. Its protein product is CASSLAQGRLEAYEQYF.

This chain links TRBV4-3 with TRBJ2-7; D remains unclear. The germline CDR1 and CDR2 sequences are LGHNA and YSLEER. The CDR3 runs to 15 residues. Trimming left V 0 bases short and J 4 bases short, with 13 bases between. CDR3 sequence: CASSQDFPVEYEQYF. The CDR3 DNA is TGCGCCAGCAGCCAAGATTTTCCTGTGGAGTACGAGCAGTACTTC.

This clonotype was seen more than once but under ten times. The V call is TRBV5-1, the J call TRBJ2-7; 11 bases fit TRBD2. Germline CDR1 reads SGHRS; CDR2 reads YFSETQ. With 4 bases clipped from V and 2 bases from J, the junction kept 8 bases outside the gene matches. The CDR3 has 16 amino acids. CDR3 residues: CASSGTSGGNPYEQYF. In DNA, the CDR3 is TGCGCCAGCAGCGGAACTAGCGGGGGAAACCCCTACGAGCAGTACTTC.

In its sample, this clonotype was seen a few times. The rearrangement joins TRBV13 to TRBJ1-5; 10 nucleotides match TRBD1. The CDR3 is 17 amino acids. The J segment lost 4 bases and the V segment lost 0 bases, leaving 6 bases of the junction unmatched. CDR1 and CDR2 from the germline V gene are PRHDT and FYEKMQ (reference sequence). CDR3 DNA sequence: TGTGCCAGCAGCTTAGGCGTTGTGGGACAGGGGAATCAGCCCCAGCATTTT. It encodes CASSLGVVGQGNQPQHF.

CDR3 nucleotides: TGTGCCAGCAGCTTGGAAACTTGGGACCCGGCTAATGAGCAGTTCTTC. It is translated as CASSLETWDPANEQFF. The V call is TRBV5-6, the J call TRBJ2-1, with D perhaps TRBD1 or TRBD2 (5 bases each). Germline values: CDR1 SGHDT, CDR2 YYEEEE. Trimming cost V 0 bases and J 7 bases, with 17 bases left between them. The CDR3 spans 16 residues. The variable domain in full, completed from reference TRBV5-6 and TRBJ2-1, reads DAGVTQSPTHLIKTRGQQVTLRCSPKSGHDTVSWYQQALGQGPQFIFQYYEEEERQRGNFPDRFSGHQFPNYSSELNVNALLLGDSALYLCASSLETWDPANEQFFGPGTRLTVL.

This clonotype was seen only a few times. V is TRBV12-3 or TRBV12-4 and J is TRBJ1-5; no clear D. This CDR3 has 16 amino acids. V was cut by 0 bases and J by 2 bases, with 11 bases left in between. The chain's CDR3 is CASSLASIRGNQPQHF. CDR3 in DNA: TGTGCCAGCAGTTTAGCGTCGATTAGGGGCAATCAGCCCCAGCATTTT.

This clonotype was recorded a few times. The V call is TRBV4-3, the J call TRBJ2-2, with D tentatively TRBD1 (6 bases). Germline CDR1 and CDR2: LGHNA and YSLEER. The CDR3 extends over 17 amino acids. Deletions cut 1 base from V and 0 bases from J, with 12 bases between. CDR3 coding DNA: TGCGCCAGCAGCCAAGCCTGGACAGCCCCGAACACCGGGGAGCTGTTTTTT. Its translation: CASSQAWTAPNTGELFF.

CDR3: CASSGQSTSGNTIYF. The DNA for the CDR3 is TGTGCCAGCAGTGGACAGAGCACTTCTGGAAACACCATATATTTT. V gene TRBV12-3 or TRBV12-4 combines with J gene TRBJ1-3; D is perhaps TRBD1 (6 bases). Trimming removed 5 bases from V and 1 base from J, with 12 bases in between. The CDR3 is 15 residues long.

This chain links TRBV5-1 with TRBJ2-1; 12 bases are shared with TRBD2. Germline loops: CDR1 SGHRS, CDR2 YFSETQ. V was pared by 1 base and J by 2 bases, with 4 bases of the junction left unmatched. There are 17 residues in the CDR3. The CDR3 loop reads CASSLITSGGTYNEQFF. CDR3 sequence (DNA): TGCGCCAGCAGCTTGATAACTAGCGGGGGGACCTACAATGAGCAGTTCTTC.

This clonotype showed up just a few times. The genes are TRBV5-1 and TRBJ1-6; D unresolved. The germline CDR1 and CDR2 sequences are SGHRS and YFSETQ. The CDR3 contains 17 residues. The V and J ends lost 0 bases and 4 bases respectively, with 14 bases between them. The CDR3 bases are TGCGCCAGCAGCTTGGCCGTTGGGGATGAATATAATTCACCCCTCCACTTT. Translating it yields CASSLAVGDEYNSPLHF.

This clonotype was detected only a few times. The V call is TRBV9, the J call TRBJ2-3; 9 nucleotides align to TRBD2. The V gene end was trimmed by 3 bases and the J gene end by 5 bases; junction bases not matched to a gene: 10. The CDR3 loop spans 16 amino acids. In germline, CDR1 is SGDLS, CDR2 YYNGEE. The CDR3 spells CASSAGFSGGQDTQYF. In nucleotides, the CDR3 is TGTGCCAGCAGCGCGGGATTTAGCGGGGGACAAGATACGCAGTATTTT. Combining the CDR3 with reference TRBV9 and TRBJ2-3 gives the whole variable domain DSGVTQTPKHLITATGQRVTLRCSPRSGDLSVYWYQQSLDQGLQFLIQYYNGEERAKGNILERFSAQQFPDLHSELNLSSLELGDSALYFCASSAGFSGGQDTQYFGPGTRLTVL.

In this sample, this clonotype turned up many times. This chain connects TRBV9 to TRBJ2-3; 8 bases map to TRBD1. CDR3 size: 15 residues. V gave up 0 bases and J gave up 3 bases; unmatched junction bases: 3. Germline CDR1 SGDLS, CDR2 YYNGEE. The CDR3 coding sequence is TGTGCCAGCAGCGTAGGAGGACAGGGTACAGATACGCAGTATTTT. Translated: CASSVGGQGTDTQYF.

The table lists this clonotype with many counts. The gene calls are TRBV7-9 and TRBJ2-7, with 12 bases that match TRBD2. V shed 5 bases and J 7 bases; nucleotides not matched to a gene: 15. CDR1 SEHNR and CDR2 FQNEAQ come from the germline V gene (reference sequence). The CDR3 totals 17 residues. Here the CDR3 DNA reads TGTGCCAGCAGCCCATCGCCGGGACTAGCGGGTTTGATGGAGCAGTACTTC. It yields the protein CASSPSPGLAGLMEQYF.

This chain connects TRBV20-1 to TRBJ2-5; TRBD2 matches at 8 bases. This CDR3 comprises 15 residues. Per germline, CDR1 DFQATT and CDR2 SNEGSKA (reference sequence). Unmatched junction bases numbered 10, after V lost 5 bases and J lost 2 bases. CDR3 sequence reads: CSAGRRAGVQETQYF. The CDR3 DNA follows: TGCAGTGCTGGCCGGCGAGCGGGGGTGCAAGAGACCCAGTACTTC.